This entry lists 18 T cell receptor beta chains sequenced from one sample in a study of cytomegalovirus exposure and HLA in healthy donors. PCR employed 60 Vbeta and 13 Jbeta primers. The repertoire was sequenced with immunoSEQ multiplex PCR; TCRdb's copy has only in-frame clones and lacks some. Altogether 120,000 or so clones are present, 75% to 80% being singletons, with the ten largest covering around 5.8%. Material: PBMCs. These receptors were collected from a woman aged 40 to 50 in good health and CMV-seronegative.

The chain uses TRBV6-1 and TRBJ1-3; 9 positions agree with TRBD1. Per the germline V gene, CDR1 is MNHNS and CDR2 is SASEGT. CDR3 size: 13 residues. The trim removed 3 bases at V and 8 bases at J, leaving 2 bases unmatched. CDR3 sequence (DNA): TGTGCCAGCAGTGAGGACAGGGGCTACACCATATATTTT. Its translation: CASSEDRGYTIYF.

The chain uses TRBV2 and TRBJ1-1, with D perhaps TRBD1 (5 bases). CDR3 size: 14 residues. Trimming removed 4 bases from V and 4 bases from J, with 13 bases in between. Looked up from germline, CDR1 is SNHLY and CDR2 is FYNNEI. The CDR3 loop is CASSGFRGSTEAFF. CDR3 nucleotide sequence: TGTGCCAGCAGTGGCTTTCGGGGGAGCACTGAAGCTTTCTTT.

As DNA, the CDR3 is TGTGCCAGCAGCCCGCTTCGGCGGGAGAGCGGCAATGAGCAGTTCTTC. This codes for CASSPLRRESGNEQFF. This chain connects TRBV4-2 to TRBJ2-1; 7 bases agree with TRBD2. Germline trimming cut 4 bases from V and 6 bases from J; bases unmatched to any gene: 12. CDR3 length: 16 amino acids. The germline CDR1 and CDR2 sequences are LGHNA and YNFKEQ.

V and J are TRBV6-1 and TRBJ2-3; D gene ambiguous. CDR1 and CDR2 (germline): MNHNS, SASEGT. Trimming removed 9 bases at V and 1 base at J, with 11 bases between. The CDR3 contains 13 residues. This CDR3 is CASEYDGTDTQYF. The CDR3 DNA is TGTGCCAGTGAGTACGATGGCACAGATACGCAGTATTTT.

The chain uses TRBV4-2 and TRBJ1-1; maybe TRBD1 (5 bases). There are 16 residues in the CDR3. V gave up 0 bases and J gave up 0 bases, with 11 bases separating them. The germline gives CDR1 LGHNA, CDR2 YNFKEQ. For the CDR3, the DNA is TGTGCCAGCAGCCAAGATCCGGTACAGGTGAACACTGAAGCTTTCTTT. As protein: CASSQDPVQVNTEAFF.

The rearrangement links TRBV29-1 to TRBJ2-5; D is possibly TRBD1 (6 bases). The CDR3 spans 12 residues. Germline V gene data show CDR1 as SQVTM and CDR2 as ANQGSEA. The germline V and J ends were trimmed by 5 bases and 5 bases, with 12 bases remaining between them. The CDR3, as DNA: TGCAGCGTTTTTTGGGGGCAGGAGACCCAGTACTTC. It specifies CSVFWGQETQYF.

This clone showed up just a few times. The gene calls are TRBV5-1 and TRBJ2-1, with TRBD2 matching over 11 bases. J lost 2 bases, V lost 5 bases, and 6 bases had no gene match. Germline CDR1 SGHRS, CDR2 YFSETQ. The CDR3 length is 16 residues. The CDR3 region is CASSTSGGSAYNEQFF. The CDR3 DNA reads as TGCGCCAGCAGTACTAGCGGGGGCAGCGCCTACAATGAGCAGTTCTTC.

This clone has only a few counts. V and J are TRBV18 and TRBJ1-5; TRBD1 is a possible D gene (6 bases). Germline assignment: CDR1 KGHSH and CDR2 LQKENI. V dropped 0 bases and J dropped 4 bases, with 13 bases sitting between them. This CDR3 has 16 residues. DNA of the CDR3: TGTGCCAGCTCACCACCGGGGGCAGGACCGAATCAGCCCCAGCATTTT. Encoded protein: CASSPPGAGPNQPQHF.

For the CDR3, the DNA is TGTGCCAGCAGCTTACTCCCCGGGAGCGACGAGCAGTACTTC. Translated: CASSLLPGSDEQYF. The chain has TRBV13 and TRBJ2-7; D might be TRBD2 (6 bases). V lost 2 bases, J lost 5 bases, and 13 bases lay in between. Per the germline V gene, CDR1 is PRHDT and CDR2 is FYEKMQ (reference sequence). The CDR3 totals 14 residues.

The gene calls are TRBV5-1 and TRBJ1-4; D may be TRBD1 (5 bases). Trimming shortened V by 4 bases and J by 4 bases, and 11 bases separated the two germline ends. The CDR3 extends over 14 amino acids. The germline V gene has CDR1 SGHRS and CDR2 YFSETQ. The CDR3 coding sequence is TGCGCCAGCAGCAATCGACAGATTAATGAAAAACTGTTTTTT. It yields the protein CASSNRQINEKLFF.

The V and J genes are TRBV5-1 and TRBJ1-3; 8 nucleotides line up with TRBD1. V lost 5 bases to trimming and J lost 0 bases; unmatched junction nucleotides: 16. Germline-derived CDR1 and CDR2 are SGHRS and YFSETQ. CDR3 length: 19 residues. This chain's CDR3 is CASRPPGTGKSLSGNTIYF. The CDR3 DNA reads TGCGCCAGCAGACCACCCGGGACAGGTAAGTCTCTCTCTGGAAACACCATATATTTT.

The chain employs TRBV5-1 and TRBJ2-1; D perhaps matches TRBD1 (7 bases). The CDR3 length is 15 residues. V dropped 2 bases and J dropped 5 bases, with 14 bases sitting between them. Germline V CDR1 and CDR2: SGHRS, YFSETQ. Here the CDR3 DNA reads TGCGCCAGCAGCTTACAGGGGTGGAGGGACAATGAGCAGTTCTTC. Translating it yields CASSLQGWRDNEQFF.

In its sample, this clone was seen once. CDR3 nucleotide sequence: TGTGCCAGCCGTTACTCTGGGGCCAACGTCCTGACTTTC. Its translation: CASRYSGANVLTF. The V gene is TRBV14, the J gene TRBJ2-6; no reliable D call. Germline V gene lookup returns CDR1 SGHDN and CDR2 FVKESK. The CDR3 has 13 residues. Trimming took 8 bases from V and 0 from J, leaving 5 bases between them. The full variable domain, completed using reference TRBV14 and TRBJ2-6, is EAGVTQFPSHSVIEKGQTVTLRCDPISGHDNLYWYRRVMGKEIKFLLHFVKESKQDESGMPNNRFLAERTGGTYSTLKVQPAELEDSGVYFCASRYSGANVLTFGAGSRLTVL.

Turning to this clone: The sample contains more than one DNA sequence encoding this CDR3. The rearrangement links TRBV15 to TRBJ2-5; D is unresolved. Trimming pared 0 bases from V and 5 bases from J, leaving 7 bases between. This CDR3 is 13 amino acids long. Germline values: CDR1 LNHNV, CDR2 YYDKDF (reference sequence). The CDR3 nucleotides read TGTGCCACCAGCAGAGAGTCCGGGGAGACCCAGTACTTC. Translated: CATSRESGETQYF.

The V and J genes are TRBV4-1 and TRBJ1-1; no firm D call. The germline gives CDR1 MGHRA, CDR2 YSYEKL. This CDR3 is built from 15 residues. Trimming pared 1 base from V and 0 bases from J, leaving 9 bases between. The CDR3 sequence: CASSQGPTLNTEAFF. In DNA, the CDR3 is TGCGCCAGCAGCCAAGGGCCGACTTTGAACACTGAAGCTTTCTTT.

This chain links TRBV7-9 with TRBJ2-1, with 12 positions matching TRBD2. The V gene end was trimmed by 5 bases and the J gene end by 1 base; junction bases not matched to a gene: 6. The CDR3 sequence is 17 residues long. Germline V gene data show CDR1 as SEHNR and CDR2 as FQNEAQ (reference sequence). The CDR3: CASSTPTSGSSYNEQFF. The DNA of the CDR3 is TGTGCCAGCAGCACCCCGACTAGCGGGAGTTCCTACAATGAGCAGTTCTTC.

This clone was seen a handful of times. This rearrangement joins TRBV20-1 to TRBJ1-3; D is unclear. Per the germline V gene, CDR1 is DFQATT and CDR2 is SNEGSKA (reference sequence). V shed 6 bases and J shed 7 bases, with 10 bases lying between them. The CDR3 is made up of 11 amino acids. The CDR3 DNA sequence: TGCAGTGCGTTGTGGAGGAACACCATATATTTT. Translated: CSALWRNTIYF.

This clone was picked up a small number of times. V gene TRBV5-4 combines with J gene TRBJ2-3; D may be TRBD2 (6 bases). Germline V gives CDR1 SGHNT, CDR2 YYREEE (reference sequence). This CDR3 contains 14 residues. Deletions cut 0 bases from V and 4 bases from J, with 9 bases between. This chain's CDR3 is CASSLAGVPDTQYF. As DNA, the CDR3 is TGTGCCAGCAGCTTGGCGGGAGTGCCAGATACGCAGTATTTT.